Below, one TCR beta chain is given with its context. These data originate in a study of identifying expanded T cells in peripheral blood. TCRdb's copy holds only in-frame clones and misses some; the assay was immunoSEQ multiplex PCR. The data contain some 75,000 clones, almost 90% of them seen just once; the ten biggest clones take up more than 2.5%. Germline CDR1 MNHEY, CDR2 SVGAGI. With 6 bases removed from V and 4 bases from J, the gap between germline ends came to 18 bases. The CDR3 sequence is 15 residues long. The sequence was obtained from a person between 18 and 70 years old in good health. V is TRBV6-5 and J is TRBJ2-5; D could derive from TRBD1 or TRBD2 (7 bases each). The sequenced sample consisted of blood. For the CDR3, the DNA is TGTGCCAGCAGCAACAACAGGGGAGGGTCAGAGACCCAGTACTTC. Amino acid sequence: CASSNNRGGSETQYF.